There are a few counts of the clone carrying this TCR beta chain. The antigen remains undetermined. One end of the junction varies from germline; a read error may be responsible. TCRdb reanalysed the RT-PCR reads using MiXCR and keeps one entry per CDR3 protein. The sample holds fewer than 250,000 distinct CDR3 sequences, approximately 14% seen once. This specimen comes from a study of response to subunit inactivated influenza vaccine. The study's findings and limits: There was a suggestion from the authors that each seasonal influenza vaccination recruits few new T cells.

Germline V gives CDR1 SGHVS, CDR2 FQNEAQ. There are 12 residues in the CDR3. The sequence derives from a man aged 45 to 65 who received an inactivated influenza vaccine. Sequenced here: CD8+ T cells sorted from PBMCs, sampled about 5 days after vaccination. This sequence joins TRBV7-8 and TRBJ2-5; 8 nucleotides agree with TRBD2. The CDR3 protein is CASTGTLAGSDF. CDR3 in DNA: TGTGCCAGCACCGGGACTCTAGCGGGTTCCGACTTC.